A single sample gave rise to the 3 T cell receptor beta chains below, sequenced in a study of T cell responses to AZD1222 COVID-19 vaccine. Clones were read by immunoSEQ multiplex PCR, and TCRdb kept only the in-frame ones, dropping some. Seen here are fewer than 150,000 clones, roughly 87% observed once, and the top ten hold roughly 1.2%. This specimen consisted of peripheral blood, obtained on day 0 of AZD1222 vaccination. These receptors were taken from an adult in good health.

The chain combines TRBV7-9 with TRBJ2-2, with 11 bases that match TRBD2. Germline CDR1 reads SEHNR; CDR2 reads FQNEAQ (reference sequence). This CDR3 region has 17 residues. Losses at the gene ends were 4 bases for V and 1 base for J; bases not matched to a gene: 5. CDR3 sequence reads: CASSSASGGQNTGELFF. The CDR3 bases are TGTGCCAGCAGCTCGGCTAGCGGGGGGCAGAACACCGGGGAGCTGTTTTTT.

The rearrangement joins TRBV2 to TRBJ2-5, with TRBD2 matching 8 bases. After removal of 1 base from V and 2 bases from J, the junction contained 3 bases not matched to a gene. This CDR3 is built from 15 residues. Germline V gene lookup returns CDR1 SNHLY and CDR2 FYNNEI. The CDR3 loop is CASSEVVAGQETQYF. The CDR3 DNA follows: TGTGCCAGCAGTGAAGTAGTAGCGGGGCAAGAGACCCAGTACTTC.

V gene TRBV5-1 combines with J gene TRBJ2-1, with 11 bases identical to TRBD2. The CDR3 has 15 residues. The ends lost 7 bases at V and 5 bases at J; junction bases unmatched: 8. Looked up from germline, CDR1 is SGHRS and CDR2 is YFSETQ. The CDR3 coding sequence is TGCGCCAGCGTCCCCCTAGCGGGGGGCCACAATGAGCAGTTCTTC. Its translation is CASVPLAGGHNEQFF.